This paragraph reports one T cell receptor (beta chain). Its cognate antigen is unknown. This entry is derived from a study of molecular identifiers for immune sequencing clone quantification. Study background: Replicate RNA from 20,000 or 100,000 naive CD8 T cells formed five aliquots; four were sequenced. Whole-study results and caveats: Barcodes shared by identical TCR molecules could lead to underestimated sizes of highly expanded clones.

A CD8+CD4-CCR7+CD45RA+ phenotype served as the sorting definition for naive CD8 T cells. TCR libraries were built in bulk with a published protocol and specific TCR primers. TCRdb recomputed calls from the PCR reads with MiXCR, one row per CDR3 protein. Of about half a million distinct CDR3 sequences listed, under 30% are singletons. The ends were cut back, 1 base at V and 11 bases at J, with 14 bases in the middle. The CDR3 sequence is 13 residues long. Looked up from germline, CDR1 is SEHNR and CDR2 is FQNEAQ (reference sequence). Sequencing used naive CD8+ T cells from blood, with Jurkat cell RNA spiked in. Subset noted: FACS-sorted CD8+CD4-CCR7+CD45RA+ naive T cells. This sequence was found in a human donor in good health. Some libraries in this study had Jurkat cell RNA spiked in. The chain recombines TRBV7-9 with TRBJ2-5; tentatively, D is TRBD1 (5 bases). The CDR3 bases are TGTGCCAGCAGCTTAGGGTCGGACAATGAGCAGTACTTC. Protein sequence: CASSLGSDNEQYF.